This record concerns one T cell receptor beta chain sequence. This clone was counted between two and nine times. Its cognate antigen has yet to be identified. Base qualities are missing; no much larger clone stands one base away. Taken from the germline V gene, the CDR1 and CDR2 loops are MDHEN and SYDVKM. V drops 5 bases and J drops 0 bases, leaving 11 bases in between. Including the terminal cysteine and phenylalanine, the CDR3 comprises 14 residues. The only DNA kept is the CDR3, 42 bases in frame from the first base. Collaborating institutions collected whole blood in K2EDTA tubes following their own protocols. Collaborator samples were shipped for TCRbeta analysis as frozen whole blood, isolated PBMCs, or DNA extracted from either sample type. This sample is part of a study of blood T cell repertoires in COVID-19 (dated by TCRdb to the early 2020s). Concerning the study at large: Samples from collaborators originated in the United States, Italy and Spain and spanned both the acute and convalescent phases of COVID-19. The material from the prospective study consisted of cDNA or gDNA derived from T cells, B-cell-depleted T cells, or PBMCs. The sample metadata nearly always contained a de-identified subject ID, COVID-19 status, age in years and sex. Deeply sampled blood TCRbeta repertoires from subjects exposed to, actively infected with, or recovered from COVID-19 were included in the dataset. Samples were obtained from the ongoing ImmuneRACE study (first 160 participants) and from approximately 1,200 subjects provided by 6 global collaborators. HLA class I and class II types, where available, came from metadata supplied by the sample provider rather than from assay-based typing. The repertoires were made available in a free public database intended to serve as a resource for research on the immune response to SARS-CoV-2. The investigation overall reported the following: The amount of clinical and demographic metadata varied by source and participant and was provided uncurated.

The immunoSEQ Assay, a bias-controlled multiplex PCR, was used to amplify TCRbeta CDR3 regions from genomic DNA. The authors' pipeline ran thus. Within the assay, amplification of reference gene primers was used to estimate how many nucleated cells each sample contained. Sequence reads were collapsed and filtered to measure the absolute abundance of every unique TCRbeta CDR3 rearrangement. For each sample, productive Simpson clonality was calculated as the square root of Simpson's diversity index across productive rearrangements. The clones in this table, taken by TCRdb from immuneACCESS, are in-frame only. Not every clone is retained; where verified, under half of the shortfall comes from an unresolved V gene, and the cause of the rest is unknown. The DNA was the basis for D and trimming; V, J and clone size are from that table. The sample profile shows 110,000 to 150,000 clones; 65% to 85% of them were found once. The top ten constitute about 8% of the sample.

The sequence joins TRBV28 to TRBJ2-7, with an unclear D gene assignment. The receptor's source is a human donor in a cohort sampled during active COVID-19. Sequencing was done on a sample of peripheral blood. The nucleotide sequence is TGTGCCAGCAGTACAAACAGTTACTCCTACGAGCAGTACTTC. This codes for CASSTNSYSYEQYF.